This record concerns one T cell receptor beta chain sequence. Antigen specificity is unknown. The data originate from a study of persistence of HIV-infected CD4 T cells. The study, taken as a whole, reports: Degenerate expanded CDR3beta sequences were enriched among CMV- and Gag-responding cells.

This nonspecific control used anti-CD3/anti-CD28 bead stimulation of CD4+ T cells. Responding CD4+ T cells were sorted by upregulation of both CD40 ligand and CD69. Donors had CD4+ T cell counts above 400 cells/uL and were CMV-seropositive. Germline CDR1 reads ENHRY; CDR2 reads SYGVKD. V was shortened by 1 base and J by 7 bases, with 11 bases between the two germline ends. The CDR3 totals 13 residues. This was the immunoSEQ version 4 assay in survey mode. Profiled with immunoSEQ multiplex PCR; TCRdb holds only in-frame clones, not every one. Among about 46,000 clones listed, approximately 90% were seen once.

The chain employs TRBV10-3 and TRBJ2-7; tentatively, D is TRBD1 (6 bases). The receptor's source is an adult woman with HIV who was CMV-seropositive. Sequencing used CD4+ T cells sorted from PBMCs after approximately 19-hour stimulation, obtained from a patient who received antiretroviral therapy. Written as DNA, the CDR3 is TGTGCCATCAGTGAGTACACAGGGAGAGAGCAGTACTTC. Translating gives CAISEYTGREQYF.